The next 12 T cell receptor beta chains were all read from a single sample in a study of blood T cell repertoires in COVID-19. The method was immunoSEQ multiplex PCR; TCRdb's version includes in-frame clones alone and lacks a portion of them. The table includes 150,000 to 200,000 clones, around 79% detected once. Specimen: peripheral blood. These receptors were collected from a woman aged 40 to 55 with COVID-19, enrolled during active disease.

This clone was counted at least ten times. This chain links TRBV19 with TRBJ1-6; D remains unclear. With 8 bases removed from V and 7 bases from J, the gap between germline ends came to 15 bases. The CDR3 runs to 14 residues. Germline lookup yields CDR1 LNHDA and CDR2 SQIVND (reference sequence). The CDR3 sequence is CASDHTRSNSPLHF. CDR3 bases: TGTGCCAGTGATCATACAAGGAGCAATTCACCCCTCCACTTT.

The CDR3: CASSPGREEAFF. The DNA of the CDR3 is TGCGCCAGCAGTCCTGGACGGGAGGAAGCTTTCTTT. This chain links TRBV10-1 with TRBJ1-1; no definite D call. CDR1 and CDR2 from the germline V gene are WNHNN and SYGVQD (reference sequence). The CDR3 consists of 12 residues. The V end lost 5 bases, the J end lost 8 bases, and 12 bases lay between the germline ends.

This sequence joins TRBV2 and TRBJ2-3; 14 nucleotides line up with TRBD2. The CDR3 covers 14 residues. The V gene end was trimmed by 10 bases and the J gene end by 5 bases; junction bases not matched to a gene: 5. Looked up from germline, CDR1 is SNHLY and CDR2 is FYNNEI. CDR3 loop: CAKGLAGDGDTQYF. Written as DNA, the CDR3 is TGTGCCAAGGGACTAGCGGGAGACGGAGATACGCAGTATTTT.

The chain has TRBV16 and TRBJ2-5; 10 bases map to TRBD2. J lost 5 bases, V lost 2 bases, and 2 bases had no gene match. This CDR3 has 14 residues. Per the germline V gene, CDR1 is KGHSY and CDR2 is FQNENV. CDR3 protein: CASSQTSGIETQYF. As DNA, the CDR3 is TGTGCCAGCAGCCAAACTAGCGGGATTGAGACCCAGTACTTC.

The CDR3 DNA reads as TGTGCCAGTAGGAGGGGTGAGACCCAGTACTTC. Translated: CASRRGETQYF. The V call is TRBV6-5, the J call TRBJ2-5; D possibly corresponds to TRBD2 (6 bases). This CDR3 region has 11 residues. Germline V gene lookup returns CDR1 MNHEY and CDR2 SVGAGI. Trimming removed 9 bases from V and 5 bases from J, with 10 bases in between.

This clone appeared a few times. V gene TRBV24-1 combines with J gene TRBJ2-3; TRBD2 agrees at 7 bases. V lost 4 bases and J lost 4; bases outside the gene matches: 7. Germline V gene sequence: CDR1 KGHDR, CDR2 SFDVKD. The CDR3 loop spans 15 amino acids. This CDR3 reads CATSEGLAEADTQYF. CDR3 sequence (DNA): TGTGCCACCAGTGAGGGGCTAGCGGAGGCAGATACGCAGTATTTT.

The table lists this clone with a few counts. V is TRBV4-1 and J is TRBJ2-2, with D possibly TRBD2 on 6 matching bases. Trimming cost V 4 bases and J 4 bases, with 22 bases left between them. The CDR3 contains 18 residues. Germline V gives CDR1 MGHRA, CDR2 YSYEKL. CDR3 amino acids: CASSPTPGLRIPTGELFF. The CDR3 DNA reads TGCGCCAGCAGCCCCACACCGGGACTCAGGATACCCACCGGGGAGCTGTTTTTT.

CDR3 protein: CASSPPGAPGETQYF. The CDR3 region has the DNA TGTGCCAGCTCACCACCGGGAGCGCCGGGAGAGACCCAGTACTTC. The V call is TRBV18, the J call TRBJ2-5; D perhaps matches TRBD2 (5 bases). CDR1 and CDR2 from the germline V gene are KGHSH and LQKENI. Trimming removed 0 bases at V and 4 bases at J, with 12 bases between. CDR3 size: 15 residues.

The genes are TRBV7-9 and TRBJ1-1; weak D call: TRBD1 (5 bases). The CDR3 is 12 residues long. The V gene's germline CDR1 is SEHNR and CDR2 FQNEAQ (reference sequence). Trimming took off 5 bases at V and 7 bases at J, with 11 bases between the two ends. The CDR3 bases are TGTGCCAGCAGCCTGAGACAGCTTGAAGCTTTCTTT. The encoded protein is CASSLRQLEAFF.

The chain employs TRBV4-3 and TRBJ1-1; possibly TRBD1 for D (6 bases). Germline V gives CDR1 LGHNA, CDR2 YSLEER. Trimming removed 1 base from V and 7 bases from J, with 13 bases in between. There are 14 residues in the CDR3. CDR3 loop: CASSQARDTSEAFF. The CDR3 DNA sequence: TGCGCCAGCAGCCAAGCCCGGGACACCAGTGAAGCTTTCTTT.

The J gene is TRBJ2-4, the V gene TRBV19, with D maybe TRBD1 (6 bases). Germline V lookup: CDR1 LNHDA, CDR2 SQIVND (reference sequence). This CDR3 has 14 amino acids. The V gene lost 10 bases and the J gene lost 0 bases, with 13 bases spanning the gap. In DNA, the CDR3 is TGTGCCACCAACCAGGGGTTAGCCAAAAACATTCAGTACTTC. Its translation: CATNQGLAKNIQYF.

A note on this clone: Mismatch with germline at one junction end may stem from a read error. The V gene is TRBV6-2 or TRBV6-3, the J gene TRBJ2-7; 7 bases align to TRBD2. CDR3 length: 11 residues. CDR1 is MNHEY and CDR2 is SVGEGT in the germline V gene. Written as DNA, the CDR3 is TGTGCCAGCAGCGGGGAGGGCCAATACGGGTTC. The encoded protein is CASSGEGQYGF.